The 13 T cell receptor beta chains listed next were all sequenced from one sample in a study of siplizumab effects on memory and regulatory T cells (dated by TCRdb to about 2019). The library was built by means of the immunoSEQ multiplex PCR assay. This is the immuneACCESS table as TCRdb keeps it, with only in-frame sequences that have V and J called. A part of the clones is gone; compared with another copy, unresolved V genes explain less than half, and the rest is unexplained. The sample records about 15,000 clones, 40% to 45% of which are singletons. The top ten clonotypes cover around 7.8% of the sample. Their antigen targets remain unknown. For about 6 days, cells in the mixed lymphocyte reaction were kept in coculture at 37 degrees C. Sequenced input: CFSE-low (dividing) CD4+ T cells sorted from an allogeneic mixed lymphocyte reaction. These receptor sequences come from a human donor in good health; the cells came from an allogeneic mixed lymphocyte reaction. Some clones in this sample may be carry-over from other donors' samples.

The V call is TRBV5-1, the J call TRBJ2-7; D perhaps matches TRBD1 (6 bases). Trimming left V 3 bases short and J 3 bases short, with 13 bases between. This CDR3 region has 14 residues. Germline-derived CDR1 and CDR2 are SGHRS and YFSETQ. The CDR3 loop is CASSSQGMGYEQYF. The CDR3, as DNA: TGCGCCAGCAGCTCACAGGGAATGGGCTACGAGCAGTACTTC.

This clone was counted between two and nine times. The chain has TRBV18 and TRBJ2-7; maybe TRBD1 (6 bases). Trimming pared 3 bases from V and 4 bases from J, leaving 10 bases between. The V gene's germline CDR1 is KGHSH and CDR2 LQKENI. There are 13 residues in the CDR3. CDR3 region: CASSPRQAYEQYF. The CDR3 DNA follows: TGTGCCAGCTCACCGAGACAGGCATACGAGCAGTACTTC.

This chain links TRBV18 with TRBJ1-1, with D unresolved. In germline, CDR1 is KGHSH, CDR2 LQKENI. CDR3 length equals 15 residues. The germline V and J ends were trimmed by 2 bases and 2 bases, with 12 bases remaining between them. The CDR3 protein is CASSPNSGHNTEAFF. The CDR3 region has the DNA TGTGCCAGCTCACCAAACTCGGGCCACAACACTGAAGCTTTCTTT.

This clone has only a few counts. The rearrangement joins TRBV28 to TRBJ1-4, with D maybe TRBD1 (5 bases). The CDR3 spans 15 residues. Trimming took 8 bases from V and 3 from J, leaving 16 bases between them. CDR1 and CDR2 (germline): MDHEN, SYDVKM. For the CDR3, the DNA is TGTGCCAGCTACCGGGGGTCCGCAGCTAATGAAAAACTGTTTTTT. Encoded protein: CASYRGSAANEKLFF.

The chain uses TRBV18 and TRBJ2-7; possibly TRBD1 for D (5 bases). The germline V gene has CDR1 KGHSH and CDR2 LQKENI. The germline V and J ends were trimmed by 0 bases and 3 bases, with 12 bases remaining between them. This CDR3 is 15 amino acids long. CDR3 sequence: CASSPPSGFDYEQYF. CDR3 DNA sequence: TGTGCCAGCTCACCACCGTCAGGGTTTGACTACGAGCAGTACTTC.

The chain employs TRBV5-1 and TRBJ2-7, with 8 bases identical to TRBD2. The CDR3 is 15 residues long. The J segment lost 5 bases and the V segment lost 2 bases, leaving 9 bases of the junction unmatched. Germline V lookup: CDR1 SGHRS, CDR2 YFSETQ. The CDR3 sequence: CASSLSGGPMHEQYF. As DNA, the CDR3 is TGCGCCAGCAGCTTATCGGGAGGGCCGATGCACGAGCAGTACTTC.

The chain recombines TRBV7-3 with TRBJ1-2; D is possibly TRBD1 (5 bases). Germline V gene data show CDR1 as SGHTA and CDR2 as FQGTGA. Trimming stripped 2 bases from V and 0 bases from J, with 7 bases between. CDR3 length equals 14 residues. The CDR3, as DNA: TGTGCCAGCAGCTTAGGGGCAACTAACTATGGCTACACCTTC. Its translation: CASSLGATNYGYTF.

The rearrangement uses TRBV5-6 and TRBJ2-7; 9 bases match TRBD2. CDR1 SGHDT and CDR2 YYEEEE come from the germline V gene. The CDR3 totals 15 residues. Germline trimming cut 2 bases from V and 6 bases from J; bases unmatched to any gene: 9. The CDR3 loop reads CASSFEPGLAGEQYF. In DNA, the CDR3 is TGTGCCAGCAGCTTCGAGCCGGGACTAGCTGGCGAGCAGTACTTC.

V and J are TRBV5-1 and TRBJ2-1, with D hard to call. Germline V gene sequence: CDR1 SGHRS, CDR2 YFSETQ. The CDR3 has 15 residues. With 4 bases removed from V and 0 bases from J, the gap between germline ends came to 11 bases. The CDR3 nucleotides read TGCGCCAGCAGCCCTGACGGCACCTCCTACAATGAGCAGTTCTTC. Translated, it gives CASSPDGTSYNEQFF.

This sequence joins TRBV6-5 and TRBJ2-7; the match to TRBD1 covers 7 bases. This CDR3 has 14 amino acids. The trim removed 6 bases at V and 3 bases at J, leaving 8 bases unmatched. Per germline, CDR1 MNHEY and CDR2 SVGAGI. CDR3 in DNA: TGTGCCAGCAGCACATACAGGGGACGCTACGAGCAGTACTTC. This gives the protein CASSTYRGRYEQYF.

V and J are TRBV18 and TRBJ2-5; the match to TRBD2 covers 8 bases. The CDR3 length is 17 residues. Germline CDR1 reads KGHSH; CDR2 reads LQKENI. The ends lost 6 bases at V and 2 bases at J; junction bases unmatched: 14. In nucleotides, the CDR3 is TGTGCCAGCTCGACCAGGCGGGTAGCGGGGACACAAGAGACCCAGTACTTC. It codes for CASSTRRVAGTQETQYF.

This clone was detected only a few times. The V gene is TRBV5-1, the J gene TRBJ1-2; 7 nucleotides match TRBD1. The CDR3 has 16 residues. V gave up 2 bases and J gave up 0 bases; unmatched junction bases: 7. Germline values: CDR1 SGHRS, CDR2 YFSETQ. CDR3 in DNA: TGCGCCAGCAGCTTTTCCCGGGACAGCTCTAACTATGGCTACACCTTC. It is translated as CASSFSRDSSNYGYTF.

This chain uses TRBV28 with TRBJ1-2; 8 nucleotides line up with TRBD1. CDR1 is MDHEN, CDR2 SYDVKM, per germline. The CDR3 extends over 13 amino acids. J was trimmed by 8 bases and V by 6 bases; bases with no gene match: 8. The CDR3 DNA sequence: TGTGCCAGCAGCTCTAGGACAGGGTACGGCTACACCTTC. Encoded protein: CASSSRTGYGYTF.